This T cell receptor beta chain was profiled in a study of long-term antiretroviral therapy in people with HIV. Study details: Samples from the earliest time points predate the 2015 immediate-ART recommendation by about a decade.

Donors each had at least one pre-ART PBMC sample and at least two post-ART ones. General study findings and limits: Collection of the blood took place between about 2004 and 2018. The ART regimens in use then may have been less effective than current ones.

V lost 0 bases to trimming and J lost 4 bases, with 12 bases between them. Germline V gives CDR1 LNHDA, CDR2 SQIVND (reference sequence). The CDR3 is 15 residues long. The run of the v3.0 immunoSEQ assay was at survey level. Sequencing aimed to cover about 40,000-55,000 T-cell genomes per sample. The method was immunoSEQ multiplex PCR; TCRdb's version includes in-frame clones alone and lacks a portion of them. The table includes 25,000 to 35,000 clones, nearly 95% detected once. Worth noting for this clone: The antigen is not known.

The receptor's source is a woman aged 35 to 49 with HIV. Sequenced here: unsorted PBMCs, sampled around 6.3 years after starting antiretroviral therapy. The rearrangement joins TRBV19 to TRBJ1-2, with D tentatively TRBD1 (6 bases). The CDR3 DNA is TGTGCCAGTAGTATAGACTGGACAGCGCCCTATGGCTACACCTTC. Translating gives CASSIDWTAPYGYTF. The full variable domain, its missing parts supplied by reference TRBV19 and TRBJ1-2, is DGGITQSPKYLFRKEGQNVTLSCEQNLNHDAMYWYRQDPGQGLRLIYYSQIVNDFQKGDIAEGYSVSREKKESFPLTVTSAQKNPTAFYLCASSIDWTAPYGYTFGSGTRLTVV.